The 27 T cell receptor beta chains below all came from one sample that was sequenced in a study of neurological immune-mediated disorders. Using its own MiXCR run on the 5' RACE reads, TCRdb lists one record per CDR3 protein. The profile covers roughly 28,000 distinct CDR3 sequences, with less than 15% appearing a single time and 7.8% taken by the ten largest. Specimen: PBMCs. These TCRs come from a man aged 60-69 years in good health.

This clonotype is categorized as medium-sized. The chain joins TRBV5-1 to TRBJ1-1, with TRBD1 matching 8 bases. This CDR3 region has 15 residues. Losses at the gene ends were 6 bases for V and 1 base for J; bases not matched to a gene: 8. Looked up from germline, CDR1 is SGHRS and CDR2 is YFSETQ. In DNA form, the CDR3 reads TGCGCCAGCAACTACCCGGACAGGGAGAACACTGAAGCTTTCTTT. This gives the protein CASNYPDRENTEAFF. Drawing the rest from reference TRBV5-1 and TRBJ1-1, the complete variable domain is KAGVTQTPRYLIKTRGQQVTLSCSPISGHRSVSWYQQTPGQGLQFLFEYFSETQRNKGNFPGRFSGRQFSNSRSEMNVSTLELGDSALYLCASNYPDRENTEAFFGQGTRLTVV.

This clonotype has at least ten counts. The chain employs TRBV4-1 and TRBJ2-7; possibly TRBD1 or TRBD2 for D (5 bases each). Germline V CDR1 and CDR2: MGHRA, YSYEKL. The CDR3 consists of 13 residues. Trimming removed 1 base from V and 4 bases from J, with 8 bases in between. The CDR3 spells CASSQGDVYEQYF. The CDR3 DNA is TGCGCCAGCAGCCAAGGGGACGTTTACGAGCAGTACTTC.

Many counts were recorded for this clonotype. The CDR3 DNA sequence: TGTGCCAGCATGGAGGGGGGGCACCAGCCCCAGCATTTT. It is translated as CASMEGGHQPQHF. This sequence joins TRBV6-2 or TRBV6-3 and TRBJ1-5, with D possibly matching TRBD1 (6 bases). The CDR3 runs 13 residues. Germline CDR1 MNHEY, CDR2 SVGEGT. The V gene lost 7 bases and the J gene lost 7 bases, with 14 bases spanning the gap.

This clonotype was recorded at least ten times. The CDR3 reads CASSFQGLNTEAFF. The CDR3 region has the DNA TGTGCCAGCAGTTTCCAGGGATTGAACACTGAAGCTTTCTTT. V is TRBV12-3 or TRBV12-4 and J is TRBJ1-1; a weak D match, TRBD1 (5 bases). The CDR3 contains 14 residues. V lost 3 bases, J lost 0 bases, and 8 bases lay in between.

The genes are TRBV27 and TRBJ2-3, with D tentatively TRBD2 (7 bases). V gave up 2 bases and J gave up 4 bases, with 19 bases separating them. Germline CDR1 reads MNHEY; CDR2 reads SMNVEV (reference sequence). CDR3 size: 17 residues. CDR3 in DNA: TGTGCCAGCAGTTTAGGGCTGCCGACAGGACTAGCAGATACGCAGTATTTT. The encoded protein is CASSLGLPTGLADTQYF.

This clonotype was seen at least ten times. CDR3 bases: TGTGCCAGCAGTTCAGGGAGATTGGGCGGAACCACAGATACGCAGTATTTT. Its translation: CASSSGRLGGTTDTQYF. This chain joins TRBV12-3 or TRBV12-4 and TRBJ2-3; the D gene could be TRBD1 or TRBD2 (5 bases each). Trimming removed 4 bases from V and 2 bases from J, with 19 bases in between. This CDR3 is 17 amino acids long.

Judged by abundance, this clonotype is medium-sized. This chain joins TRBV20-1 and TRBJ2-3; 10 bases are a match to TRBD2. Germline lookup yields CDR1 DFQATT and CDR2 SNEGSKA (reference sequence). Trimming at V came to 6 bases and at J to 4 bases, leaving 7 bases not matched to a gene. This CDR3 spans 14 amino acids. Here the CDR3 reads CSATGLASADTQYF. In nucleotides, the CDR3 is TGCAGTGCGACGGGACTAGCGAGTGCAGATACGCAGTATTTT.

Turning to this clonotype: The junction differs from germline at one of its ends, possibly a read error. The CDR3 DNA reads as TGTGTCAGCAGCCAAGGTCTCGGGATTTACGACCAGTACTTC. As protein: CVSSQGLGIYDQYF. V gene TRBV3-1 combines with J gene TRBJ2-7, with a tentative D call TRBD2 (5 bases). The V gene's germline CDR1 is LGHDT and CDR2 YNNKEL (reference sequence). The CDR3 totals 14 residues.

The V gene is TRBV6-1, the J gene TRBJ2-4; D uncertain. There are 18 residues in the CDR3. V was clipped by 0 bases and J by 0 bases, with 15 bases between them. Germline V gives CDR1 MNHNS, CDR2 SASEGT. In DNA form, the CDR3 reads TGTGCCAGCAGTGAAGCCGGACGGGCTTACGGAGCCAAAAACATTCAGTACTTC. This translates into CASSEAGRAYGAKNIQYF.

V and J are TRBV18 and TRBJ2-3; D possibly matches TRBD1 or TRBD2 (6 bases each). This CDR3 region has 17 residues. The germline CDR1 and CDR2 sequences are KGHSH and LQKENI. The ends were cut back, 4 bases at V and 6 bases at J, with 23 bases in the middle. The DNA of the CDR3 is TGTGCCAGCTCACTGCAATCCCTGACTAGGGGGATGGATACGCAGTATTTT. This encodes CASSLQSLTRGMDTQYF.

The table lists this clonotype with many counts. The chain uses TRBV7-8 and TRBJ2-4; 11 bases are shared with TRBD1. Trimming took 7 bases from V and 2 from J; bases not matched to a gene: 7. The V gene's germline CDR1 is SGHVS and CDR2 FQNEAQ. This CDR3 has 16 residues. The CDR3 spells CASTWTGGLSKNIQYF. CDR3 sequence (DNA): TGTGCCAGCACCTGGACAGGGGGCTTGTCCAAAAACATTCAGTACTTC.

This clonotype was detected ten times or more. V gene TRBV9 combines with J gene TRBJ1-2; 7 bases align to TRBD1. The CDR3 has 16 amino acids. Per the germline V gene, CDR1 is SGDLS and CDR2 is YYNGEE. V lost 6 bases to trimming and J lost 7 bases; unmatched junction nucleotides: 18. Here the CDR3 DNA reads TGTGCCAGCAACATCCGGACAGGCCTGATGGGGGGTGGCTACACCTTC. Amino acid sequence: CASNIRTGLMGGGYTF. Full variable domain (outside the CDR3, taken from reference TRBV9 and TRBJ1-2): DSGVTQTPKHLITATGQRVTLRCSPRSGDLSVYWYQQSLDQGLQFLIQYYNGEERAKGNILERFSAQQFPDLHSELNLSSLELGDSALYFCASNIRTGLMGGGYTFGSGTRLTVV.

This clonotype was found many times. The chain uses TRBV5-1 and TRBJ2-5; D gene ambiguous. The CDR3 sequence is 18 residues long. CDR1 and CDR2 (germline): SGHRS, YFSETQ. V shed 5 bases and J shed 3 bases, with 26 bases lying between them. CDR3 in amino acids: CASRSQRAYDRNEETQYF. In nucleotides, the CDR3 is TGCGCCAGCAGGTCCCAAAGGGCGTACGACCGGAACGAAGAGACCCAGTACTTC.

This clonotype was recorded a few times. A read error may account for a junction end that differs from germline. The gene calls are TRBV5-5 and TRBJ2-7; 9 nucleotides match TRBD1. Germline values: CDR1 SGHKS, CDR2 YYEKEE (reference sequence). This CDR3 region has 15 residues. The CDR3 region has the DNA TGTGTCAGCAGCGAGGACAGGGGATCCACCTACGAGCAGTACTTC. Translated: CVSSEDRGSTYEQYF.

This clonotype was detected a few times. The CDR3 loop reads CASSSAGDFRRTDTQYF. The DNA of the CDR3 is TGTGCCAGCAGCTCCGCGGGAGATTTTAGGAGGACAGATACGCAGTATTTT. This chain joins TRBV7-6 and TRBJ2-3; 7 bases line up with TRBD2. With V trimmed by 4 bases and J by 3 bases, 13 bases remained unmatched. CDR3 size: 17 residues. Germline V gene lookup returns CDR1 SGHVS and CDR2 FNYEAQ.

This clonotype has a count of ten or more. The chain carries TRBV20-1 and TRBJ1-5; D call uncertain. The germline CDR1 and CDR2 sequences are DFQATT and SNEGSKA (reference sequence). The germline V and J ends were trimmed by 4 bases and 5 bases, with 9 bases remaining between them. The CDR3 is made up of 12 amino acids. The CDR3 here is CSATPGDQPQHF. DNA of the CDR3: TGCAGTGCTACCCCAGGAGATCAGCCCCAGCATTTT.

Sample share makes this clonotype medium-sized (0.01 to 0.1%). The chain is built from TRBV21-1 and TRBJ1-3; TRBD1, the table's D call, lacks a check against the DNA. TRBV21-1 is shown as a pseudogene. The CDR3 spans 16 residues. The CDR3 DNA is TGTGCCAGCAGCGTCGGGACAGGGGGCAAAGGAAACACCATATATTTT. It is translated as CASSVGTGGKGNTIYF.

This clonotype was picked up many times. This chain joins TRBV5-1 and TRBJ2-1, with 10 bases matching TRBD2. The germline V gene has CDR1 SGHRS and CDR2 YFSETQ. V dropped 1 base and J dropped 8; count of bases not matched to a gene: 12. This CDR3 has 17 amino acids. For the CDR3, the DNA is TGCGCCAGCAGCTTGAGGTCTAGCGGGAGTTTGATTTATGAGCAGTTCTTC. It translates to CASSLRSSGSLIYEQFF.

This clonotype was observed many times. The V and J genes are TRBV3-1 and TRBJ2-2, with TRBD1 identical over 8 bases. Germline-derived CDR1 and CDR2 are LGHDT and YNNKEL (reference sequence). The CDR3 sequence is 16 residues long. Trimming removed 2 bases from V and 1 base from J; junction bases left unmatched: 3. CDR3 protein: CASSQMGQENTGELFF. The CDR3 DNA reads TGTGCCAGCAGCCAAATGGGACAGGAGAACACCGGGGAGCTGTTTTTT.

This clonotype was counted at least ten times. The J gene is TRBJ2-2, the V gene TRBV6-6; D not certain. The CDR3 is 14 amino acids. V lost 4 bases and J 8 bases, leaving 14 bases between the germline ends. Germline V CDR1 and CDR2: MNHNY, SVGAGI (reference sequence). CDR3 amino acids: CASSSTLAPGELFF. Written as DNA, the CDR3 is TGTGCCAGCAGTTCTACCCTGGCGCCTGGGGAGCTGTTTTTT.

This clonotype showed up many times. The chain links TRBV14 to TRBJ1-1; TRBD1 is a possible D gene (6 bases). V shed 4 bases and J shed 1 base, with 13 bases lying between them. Germline assignment: CDR1 SGHDN and CDR2 FVKESK. The CDR3 extends over 15 amino acids. Written as DNA, the CDR3 is TGTGCCAGCAGCCCCCCGGGACACCAGAACACTGAAGCTTTCTTT. It is translated as CASSPPGHQNTEAFF.

This clonotype qualifies as medium-sized. This chain connects TRBV4-3 to TRBJ1-2; no definite D call. Germline V gene sequence: CDR1 LGHNA, CDR2 YSLEER. CDR3 size: 15 residues. V dropped 1 base and J dropped 5 bases, with 14 bases sitting between them. CDR3 DNA sequence: TGCGCCAGCAGCCAAGGTGTGGGTCGGCAGTATGGCTACACCTTC. This encodes CASSQGVGRQYGYTF.

This clonotype is medium-sized (0.01 to 0.1%) in the sample. The V gene is TRBV15, the J gene TRBJ2-1; 15 positions agree with TRBD2. V lost 5 bases to trimming and J lost 8 bases; unmatched junction nucleotides: 10. The germline V gene encodes CDR1 LNHNV and CDR2 YYDKDF (reference sequence). This CDR3 spans 17 amino acids. The CDR3 DNA is TGTGCCACCAGCGACCTCGGACTAGCGGGGGGGCATGATGAGCAGTTCTTC. Its translation is CATSDLGLAGGHDEQFF.

This clonotype occurred many times. This chain links TRBV5-1 with TRBJ2-7; D perhaps matches TRBD1 (6 bases). Trimming took off 4 bases at V and 2 bases at J, with 16 bases between the two ends. This CDR3 spans 15 amino acids. Germline-derived CDR1 and CDR2 are SGHRS and YFSETQ. The CDR3 bases are TGCGCCAGCAGCGATGAATCGGACAGTCCCTACGAGCAGTACTTC. As protein: CASSDESDSPYEQYF.

This clonotype was counted ten times or more. The J gene is TRBJ2-3, the V gene TRBV4-1, with D possibly TRBD2 on 7 matching bases. The CDR3 is made up of 14 amino acids. The V gene lost 2 bases and the J gene lost 5 bases, with 11 bases spanning the gap. The germline V gene encodes CDR1 MGHRA and CDR2 YSYEKL. The CDR3: CASSQYGGQDTQYF. CDR3 nucleotide sequence: TGCGCCAGCAGCCAATACGGGGGGCAAGATACGCAGTATTTT.

This clonotype was counted between two and nine times. The chain uses TRBV10-2 and TRBJ2-3; 8 bases match TRBD2. Germline assignment: CDR1 WSHSY and CDR2 SAAADI. CDR3 length: 17 residues. V lost 4 bases and J lost 2; bases outside the gene matches: 11. CDR3 in amino acids: CASSAASGPPYTDTQYF. In DNA, the CDR3 is TGCGCCAGCAGTGCGGCTAGCGGGCCACCTTACACAGATACGCAGTATTTT.

The sample holds many counts of this clonotype. The CDR3 DNA follows: TGCAGTGCTAGAGCGCGGGCTCGGGGACAGAAGAACACTGAAGCTTTCTTT. Amino acids: CSARARARGQKNTEAFF. This chain uses TRBV20-1 with TRBJ1-1; 7 bases align to TRBD1. CDR3 size: 17 residues. From germline, CDR1 is DFQATT and CDR2 SNEGSKA (reference sequence). Trimming removed 1 base from V and 1 base from J; junction bases left unmatched: 12.